Detailed here is one TCR beta chain. The data belong to a study of blood T cell repertoires in COVID-19. About the study: Nucleic acid was either cDNA or gDNA, and it came from T cells, B-cell-depleted T cells, or PBMCs.

There are 13 residues in the CDR3. CDR1 and CDR2 from the germline V gene are MNHEY and SVGEGT. Trimming took 2 bases from V and 5 from J, leaving 10 bases between them. The assay was immunoSEQ multiplex PCR, and TCRdb's table has in-frame clones only and misses some. The top ten hold around 12% of the sample, which has roughly 440,000 clones, around 88% seen once. The sequence came from a woman aged 45-65 years with COVID-19, enrolled during active disease. The gene calls are TRBV6-2 or TRBV6-3 and TRBJ2-7, with a possible D match to TRBD1 (6 bases). The sequenced sample was peripheral blood. CDR3 nucleotide sequence: TGTGCCAGCAGTTACGGGACATTCGACGAGCAGTACTTC. Amino acid sequence: CASSYGTFDEQYF.